This T cell receptor (beta chain) emerged from a study of cytomegalovirus exposure and HLA in healthy donors. PCR amplification relied on 60 Vbeta primers (plus 13 Jbeta primers). Profiling relied on immunoSEQ multiplex PCR, and the TCRdb table lists in-frame clones only, not all of them. The data hold under 150,000 clones, with around 79% observed a single time. Material for sequencing was PBMCs. The TCR sequence derives from a female donor in good health and CMV-seronegative.

The CDR3: CASSQDWAQETQYF. The CDR3 region has the DNA TGCGCCAGCAGCCAAGATTGGGCGCAAGAGACCCAGTACTTC. The rearrangement links TRBV4-1 to TRBJ2-5; D is unresolved. Germline V lookup: CDR1 MGHRA, CDR2 YSYEKL. CDR3 size: 14 residues. V lost 0 bases and J lost 2, with 7 bases in between.